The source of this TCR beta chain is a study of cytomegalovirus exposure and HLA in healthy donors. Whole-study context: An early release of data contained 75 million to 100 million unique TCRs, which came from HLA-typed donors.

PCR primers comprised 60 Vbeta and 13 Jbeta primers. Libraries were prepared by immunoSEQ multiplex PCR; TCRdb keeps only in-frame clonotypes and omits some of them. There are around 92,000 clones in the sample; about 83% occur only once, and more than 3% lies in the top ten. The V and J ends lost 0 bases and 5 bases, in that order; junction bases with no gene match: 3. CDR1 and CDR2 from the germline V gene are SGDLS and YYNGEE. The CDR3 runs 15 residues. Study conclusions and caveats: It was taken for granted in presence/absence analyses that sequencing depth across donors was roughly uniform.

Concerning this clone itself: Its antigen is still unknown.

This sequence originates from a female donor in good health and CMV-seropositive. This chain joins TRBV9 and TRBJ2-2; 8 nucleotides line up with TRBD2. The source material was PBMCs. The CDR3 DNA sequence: TGTGCCAGCAGCGTAGAACGGGAGGGGACCGGGGAGCTGTTTTTT. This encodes CASSVEREGTGELFF. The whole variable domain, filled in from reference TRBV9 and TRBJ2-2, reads DSGVTQTPKHLITATGQRVTLRCSPRSGDLSVYWYQQSLDQGLQFLIQYYNGEERAKGNILERFSAQQFPDLHSELNLSSLELGDSALYFCASSVEREGTGELFFGEGSRLTVL.